The 31 T cell receptor beta chains below all came from one sample that was sequenced in a study of blood T cell repertoires in COVID-19. Sequenced by immunoSEQ multiplex PCR; TCRdb stores in-frame clones only, minus some. The sample has 140,000 to 150,000 clones, roughly 90% seen once. Sequenced sample: peripheral blood. These receptors were obtained from a human donor in a cohort sampled during active COVID-19.

The chain uses TRBV28 and TRBJ2-5; tentative D call: TRBD2 (6 bases). CDR3 length equals 14 residues. Deletions cut 2 bases from V and 3 bases from J, with 10 bases between. Germline CDR1 is MDHEN and CDR2 is SYDVKM. The CDR3 loop is CASSLLGEEETQYF. The CDR3 region has the DNA TGTGCCAGCAGTTTACTCGGGGAGGAAGAGACCCAGTACTTC.

This clone is a singleton in its sample. The gene calls are TRBV7-2 and TRBJ2-7; 9 bases line up with TRBD2. Germline CDR1 reads SGHTA; CDR2 reads FQGNSA. V trimming: 4 bases; J trimming: 1 base; junction bases outside the gene matches: 2. The CDR3 contains 14 residues. The CDR3 spells CASSSTSGSYEQYF. CDR3 bases: TGTGCCAGCAGCTCGACTAGCGGATCCTACGAGCAGTACTTC.

V and J are TRBV5-1 and TRBJ2-5; 7 bases line up with TRBD2. Germline CDR1 is SGHRS and CDR2 is YFSETQ. The CDR3 has 16 residues. The ends lost 0 bases at V and 5 bases at J; junction bases unmatched: 10. The CDR3 reads CASSLGFGRRGETQYF. As DNA, the CDR3 is TGCGCCAGCAGCTTGGGTTTCGGGAGGAGGGGCGAGACCCAGTACTTC.

The rearrangement joins TRBV19 to TRBJ1-5; D uncertain. This CDR3 region has 13 residues. Per the germline V gene, CDR1 is LNHDA and CDR2 is SQIVND (reference sequence). Trimming pared 3 bases from V and 4 bases from J, leaving 7 bases between. The CDR3 bases are TGTGCCAGTAGTATTCGCAGGAATCAGCCCCAGCATTTT. Amino acids: CASSIRRNQPQHF.

The chain carries TRBV11-1 and TRBJ2-1, with 8 positions matching TRBD2. Trimming cost V 1 base and J 6 bases; bases outside gene matches: 8. CDR3 length equals 16 residues. CDR1 is SGHAT, CDR2 FQDESV, per germline (reference sequence). CDR3 sequence reads: CASSLVPGGFGNEQFF. CDR3 DNA sequence: TGTGCCAGCAGCTTAGTTCCGGGAGGGTTTGGCAATGAGCAGTTCTTC.

The chain has TRBV9 and TRBJ2-3; 13 bases are a match to TRBD2. CDR1 is SGDLS and CDR2 is YYNGEE in the germline V gene. The CDR3 totals 19 residues. V shed 0 bases and J 1 base; nucleotides not matched to a gene: 8. The DNA of the CDR3 is TGTGCCAGCAGCGTAGGTAGAACTAGCGGGGGGGCCGGCACAGATACGCAGTATTTT. Residues: CASSVGRTSGGAGTDTQYF.

The chain combines TRBV30 with TRBJ1-5, with 7 bases fitting TRBD1. Trimming cost V 2 bases and J 2 bases; bases outside gene matches: 21. There are 20 residues in the CDR3. The germline V gene encodes CDR1 GTSNPN and CDR2 SVGIG (reference sequence). The CDR3: CAWSLIFRDSPRDGNQPQHF. Here the CDR3 DNA reads TGTGCCTGGAGTTTAATCTTCCGGGACAGTCCTCGAGATGGCAATCAGCCCCAGCATTTT.

This sequence joins TRBV2 and TRBJ2-5; TRBD1 is a possible D gene (6 bases). The CDR3 has 14 amino acids. Germline V gene sequence: CDR1 SNHLY, CDR2 FYNNEI. Trimming removed 7 bases from V and 2 bases from J, with 14 bases in between. The CDR3 reads CASTLRTAQETQYF. CDR3 nucleotide sequence: TGTGCCAGCACCCTCCGGACAGCGCAAGAGACCCAGTACTTC.

The chain links TRBV6-4 to TRBJ1-1; 7 bases map to TRBD1. V lost 5 bases, J lost 6 bases, and 6 bases stayed unmatched. This CDR3 is built from 13 residues. Germline assignment: CDR1 MRHNA and CDR2 SNTAGT. In DNA form, the CDR3 reads TGTGCCAGCAGTCATGTACAGGGGCCTGAAGCTTTCTTT. It specifies CASSHVQGPEAFF.

This clone came up once. The rearrangement joins TRBV7-2 to TRBJ1-5; D possibly corresponds to TRBD1 (5 bases). Trimming took off 1 base at V and 12 bases at J, with 10 bases between the two ends. This CDR3 is 12 amino acids long. Germline loops: CDR1 SGHTA, CDR2 FQGNSA. CDR3 in amino acids: CASSLDWGGQHF. CDR3 DNA: TGTGCCAGCAGCTTAGACTGGGGGGGCCAGCATTTT.

The chain employs TRBV28 and TRBJ2-1, with 13 bases identical to TRBD2. The V gene's germline CDR1 is MDHEN and CDR2 SYDVKM. J was trimmed by 4 bases and V by 6 bases; bases with no gene match: 6. The CDR3 spans 16 residues. This chain's CDR3 is CASSPRTSGRYNEQFF. The CDR3 DNA reads TGTGCCAGCAGCCCCCGGACTAGCGGGAGATACAATGAGCAGTTCTTC.

The chain has TRBV5-4 and TRBJ1-1, with 7 bases that match TRBD1. CDR3 size: 16 residues. CDR1 is SGHNT and CDR2 is YYREEE in the germline V gene (reference sequence). Trimming cost V 4 bases and J 5 bases; bases outside gene matches: 14. The CDR3 nucleotides are TGTGCCAGCAGCCCCGGACAGGCAATAGTAGGGACTGAAGCTTTCTTT. This translates into CASSPGQAIVGTEAFF.

The chain employs TRBV5-5 and TRBJ2-1; 12 nucleotides align to TRBD2. From germline, CDR1 is SGHKS and CDR2 YYEKEE (reference sequence). This CDR3 region has 16 residues. V dropped 0 bases and J dropped 9; count of bases not matched to a gene: 7. CDR3 loop: CASSLAFLAGGREQFF. CDR3 in DNA: TGTGCCAGCAGCTTGGCCTTTCTAGCGGGGGGGCGTGAGCAGTTCTTC. The entire variable domain, with the rest obtained from reference TRBV5-5 and TRBJ2-1, is as follows: DAGVTQSPTHLIKTRGQQVTLRCSPISGHKSVSWYQQVLGQGPQFIFQYYEKEERGRGNFPDRFSARQFPNYSSELNVNALLLGDSALYLCASSLAFLAGGREQFFGPGTRLTVL.

The chain is built from TRBV5-1 and TRBJ2-2; D is unresolved. Germline V gene sequence: CDR1 SGHRS, CDR2 YFSETQ. Trimming cost V 3 bases and J 6 bases, with 15 bases left between them. The CDR3 loop spans 15 amino acids. CDR3 nucleotide sequence: TGCGCCAGCAGCTCCGGCCGTAGCTCGCCCGGGGAGCTGTTTTTT. This translates into CASSSGRSSPGELFF.

V and J are TRBV28 and TRBJ2-3; TRBD2 aligns across 7 bases. Germline CDR1 is MDHEN and CDR2 is SYDVKM. CDR3 size: 15 residues. Unmatched junction bases numbered 13, after V lost 8 bases and J lost 5 bases. CDR3 in amino acids: CASRERRERGDTQYF. The CDR3 DNA reads as TGTGCCAGCCGGGAACGGCGGGAGCGGGGAGATACGCAGTATTTT.

The rearrangement joins TRBV7-9 to TRBJ1-1; TRBD1 aligns across 8 bases. The CDR3 length is 14 residues. Germline CDR1 is SEHNR and CDR2 is FQNEAQ (reference sequence). V gave up 6 bases and J gave up 1 base; unmatched junction bases: 4. The CDR3 DNA reads as TGTGCCAGCAGAAGCGGGACAGGGAACACTGAAGCTTTCTTT. It yields the protein CASRSGTGNTEAFF.

The chain recombines TRBV5-1 with TRBJ2-5; 13 nucleotides line up with TRBD2. The CDR3 is 15 amino acids. Germline V lookup: CDR1 SGHRS, CDR2 YFSETQ. Trimming cost V 2 bases and J 7 bases; bases outside gene matches: 5. The CDR3: CASSLLAGGPGTQYF. The CDR3 DNA sequence: TGCGCCAGCAGCTTACTAGCGGGAGGGCCCGGGACCCAGTACTTC. The full variable domain, with the rest looked up from reference TRBV5-1 and TRBJ2-5, is KAGVTQTPRYLIKTRGQQVTLSCSPISGHRSVSWYQQTPGQGLQFLFEYFSETQRNKGNFPGRFSGRQFSNSRSEMNVSTLELGDSALYLCASSLLAGGPGTQYFGPGTRLLVL.

The CDR3 sequence: CAWSLTYNEQFF. The CDR3 DNA follows: TGTGCCTGGAGTTTAACCTACAATGAGCAGTTCTTC. This chain connects TRBV30 to TRBJ2-1; D not certain. This CDR3 region has 12 residues. The germline V and J ends were trimmed by 2 bases and 2 bases, with 4 bases remaining between them. Germline V gene sequence: CDR1 GTSNPN, CDR2 SVGIG (reference sequence).

The rearrangement links TRBV3-1 (or the pseudogene TRBV3-2) to TRBJ1-1; the D is unclear. V lost 2 bases and J 4 bases, leaving 17 bases between the germline ends. The CDR3 has 16 amino acids. Germline assignment: CDR1 LGHDT and CDR2 YNNKEL (reference sequence). CDR3 region: CASSQYYGVEGTEAFF. The CDR3 DNA reads TGTGCCAGCAGCCAATACTACGGGGTCGAAGGCACTGAAGCTTTCTTT.

This chain joins TRBV28 and TRBJ1-1, with TRBD1 matching over 7 bases. The CDR3 spans 14 residues. Germline values: CDR1 MDHEN, CDR2 SYDVKM. The trim removed 6 bases at V and 5 bases at J, leaving 9 bases unmatched. CDR3: CASSSDRAGTEAFF. Written as DNA, the CDR3 is TGTGCCAGCAGCTCCGACAGGGCGGGGACTGAAGCTTTCTTT.

This chain links TRBV28 with TRBJ2-6; 9 nucleotides line up with TRBD1. This CDR3 region has 17 residues. Losses at the gene ends were 6 bases for V and 2 bases for J; bases not matched to a gene: 8. Germline lookup yields CDR1 MDHEN and CDR2 SYDVKM. In DNA form, the CDR3 reads TGTGCCAGCAGACCGACAGGGGGGACTCCTGGGGCCAACGTCCTGACTTTC. Its protein product is CASRPTGGTPGANVLTF.

The chain is built from TRBV5-1 and TRBJ1-1; D is perhaps TRBD1 (5 bases). The V gene lost 0 bases and the J gene lost 1 base, with 10 bases spanning the gap. Per germline, CDR1 SGHRS and CDR2 YFSETQ. The CDR3 has 15 amino acids. CDR3 sequence (DNA): TGCGCCAGCAGCTTGGAGGGACTCCCGAACACTGAAGCTTTCTTT. Protein: CASSLEGLPNTEAFF.

The CDR3 nucleotides are TGTGCCAGCAGAAGGGGGCGGACCGGGGAGCTGTTTTTT. Protein: CASRRGRTGELFF. The J gene is TRBJ2-2, the V gene TRBV11-3; 7 positions match TRBD1. The CDR3 length is 13 residues. Germline V gene lookup returns CDR1 SGHNT and CDR2 YENEEA. V dropped 6 bases and J dropped 5; count of bases not matched to a gene: 3.

The V and J genes are TRBV29-1 and TRBJ2-1; 9 bases map to TRBD2. Germline CDR1 SQVTM, CDR2 ANQGSEA. There are 14 residues in the CDR3. The ends lost 4 bases at V and 2 bases at J; junction bases unmatched: 3. The CDR3 spells CSVGIAGAYNEQFF. The DNA of the CDR3 is TGCAGCGTTGGGATAGCGGGAGCCTACAATGAGCAGTTCTTC.

V is TRBV5-1 and J is TRBJ2-1, with 10 nucleotides matching TRBD2. The trim removed 1 base at V and 9 bases at J, leaving 7 bases unmatched. This CDR3 has 15 residues. Germline loops: CDR1 SGHRS, CDR2 YFSETQ. The CDR3 spells CASSLFASGSGEQFF. CDR3 DNA: TGCGCCAGCAGCTTGTTTGCTAGCGGGAGTGGTGAGCAGTTCTTC.

This clone has just one count. This chain links TRBV11-2 with TRBJ1-1; TRBD1 matches at 10 bases. The CDR3 runs to 14 residues. Germline assignment: CDR1 SGHAT and CDR2 FQNNGV. Trimming cost V 4 bases and J 3 bases; bases outside gene matches: 2. CDR3 in DNA: TGTGCCAGCAGCTCCGGGACAGGGGACACTGAAGCTTTCTTT. Residues: CASSSGTGDTEAFF.

The gene calls are TRBV5-1 and TRBJ2-3, with D possibly being TRBD1 (5 bases). Per germline, CDR1 SGHRS and CDR2 YFSETQ. The V gene lost 0 bases and the J gene lost 3 bases, with 11 bases spanning the gap. The CDR3 contains 15 residues. The CDR3 protein is CASSLVGAPTDTQYF. The CDR3 region has the DNA TGCGCCAGCAGCTTGGTTGGGGCTCCGACAGATACGCAGTATTTT.

CDR3 DNA: TGTGCCACCAGTGATTTGGTCGCTAGCGGGAAAGAGACCCAGTACTTC. Translated: CATSDLVASGKETQYF. The chain recombines TRBV24-1 with TRBJ2-5, with 9 bases that match TRBD2. CDR1 and CDR2 from the germline V gene are KGHDR and SFDVKD. V lost 0 bases to trimming and J lost 3 bases; unmatched junction nucleotides: 4. This CDR3 comprises 16 residues.

The chain couples TRBV19 to TRBJ2-3, with a possible D match to TRBD2 (6 bases). V lost 11 bases and J lost 1, with 13 bases in between. Germline lookup yields CDR1 LNHDA and CDR2 SQIVND (reference sequence). The CDR3 has 13 amino acids. The CDR3 DNA follows: TGTGCCGTGGAGGGTAGGGGCACAGATACGCAGTATTTT. Its translation is CAVEGRGTDTQYF.

This clone has a single count. The chain couples TRBV18 to TRBJ2-1, with a tentative D call TRBD2 (6 bases). The CDR3 sequence is 17 residues long. V dropped 0 bases and J dropped 3 bases, with 15 bases sitting between them. Germline lookup yields CDR1 KGHSH and CDR2 LQKENI. The CDR3 nucleotides read TGTGCCAGCTCACCACCAATGAGCGGGTTCGACTACAATGAGCAGTTCTTC. Translating it yields CASSPPMSGFDYNEQFF.

The chain has TRBV10-3 and TRBJ2-2, with TRBD2 matching over 14 bases. This CDR3 has 17 amino acids. V lost 5 bases to trimming and J lost 6 bases; unmatched junction nucleotides: 8. The V gene's germline CDR1 is ENHRY and CDR2 SYGVKD. CDR3 sequence (DNA): TGTGCCATCAGTAGGGGACTAGCGGGAGACAGGGCCGGGGAGCTGTTTTTT. It translates to CAISRGLAGDRAGELFF.